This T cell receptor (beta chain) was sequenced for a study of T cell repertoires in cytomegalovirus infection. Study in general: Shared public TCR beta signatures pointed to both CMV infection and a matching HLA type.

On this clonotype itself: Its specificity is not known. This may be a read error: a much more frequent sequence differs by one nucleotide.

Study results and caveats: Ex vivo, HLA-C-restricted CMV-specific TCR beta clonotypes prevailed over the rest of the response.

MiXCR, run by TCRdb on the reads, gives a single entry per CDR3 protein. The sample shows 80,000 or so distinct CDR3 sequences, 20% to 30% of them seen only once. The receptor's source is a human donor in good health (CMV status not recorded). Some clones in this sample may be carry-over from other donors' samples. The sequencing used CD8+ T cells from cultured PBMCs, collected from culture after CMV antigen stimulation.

CDR3 in DNA: TGTGCCAGCAGTTTCACGGTCTTTAAGCAGTTCTTC. As protein: CASSFTVFKQFF. The rearrangement links TRBV12-3 or TRBV12-4 to TRBJ2-1; no definite D call. CDR3 length equals 12 residues. V was shortened by 3 bases and J by 11 bases, with 11 bases between the two germline ends.